This T cell receptor (beta chain) emerged from a study of blood T cell repertoires in COVID-19. Study-level information: From the United States, Italy and Spain came samples of acute and convalescent COVID-19.

Trimming took 4 bases from V and 2 from J, leaving 6 bases between them. Per germline, CDR1 MNHEY and CDR2 SVGEGT. This CDR3 contains 12 residues. Profiling relied on immunoSEQ multiplex PCR, and the TCRdb table lists in-frame clones only, not all of them. Among about 60,000 clones listed, around 90% were seen once. The material sequenced was peripheral blood. This TCR was recovered from a human donor in a cohort sampled during active COVID-19. V gene TRBV6-2 or TRBV6-3 combines with J gene TRBJ2-7, with unresolved D. The CDR3 region is CASSSTAYEQYF. CDR3 sequence (DNA): TGTGCCAGCAGTTCTACAGCCTACGAGCAGTACTTC.